The 25 T cell receptor beta chains listed next were all sequenced from one sample in a study of blood T cell repertoires in COVID-19. Profiling relied on immunoSEQ multiplex PCR, and the TCRdb table lists in-frame clones only, not all of them. The sample includes about 170,000 clones, 84% of them seen just once. Source material: PBMCs or T cells enriched from blood (not recorded which). All receptors derive from a man aged 50 to 59 who had recovered from COVID-19.

The rearrangement links TRBV9 to TRBJ1-3; TRBD1 matches at 9 bases. CDR3 length: 18 amino acids. The ends lost 1 base at V and 0 bases at J; junction bases unmatched: 8. The germline CDR1 and CDR2 sequences are SGDLS and YYNGEE. CDR3 in DNA: TGTGCCAGCAGCGTATTGGACAGGGGATTCGCCTCTGGAAACACCATATATTTT. Translated, it gives CASSVLDRGFASGNTIYF.

V and J are TRBV7-9 and TRBJ2-5, with TRBD2 identical over 8 bases. Per germline, CDR1 SEHNR and CDR2 FQNEAQ (reference sequence). The CDR3 loop spans 15 amino acids. V was pared by 0 bases and J by 5 bases, with 5 bases of the junction left unmatched. In nucleotides, the CDR3 is TGTGCCAGCAGCTTAGCCCGGGGGGGCGAGGAGACCCAGTACTTC. Translated: CASSLARGGEETQYF.

The rearrangement joins TRBV19 to TRBJ2-1, with TRBD1 identical over 7 bases. The germline gives CDR1 LNHDA, CDR2 SQIVND (reference sequence). The CDR3 sequence is 15 residues long. V gave up 6 bases and J gave up 3 bases; unmatched junction bases: 8. Here the CDR3 DNA reads TGTGCCAGTAGCTCCGGGACAGTTATCTACAATGAGCAGTTCTTC. It specifies CASSSGTVIYNEQFF.

The chain combines TRBV5-1 with TRBJ1-4, with D maybe TRBD1 (6 bases). With 4 bases removed from V and 8 bases from J, the gap between germline ends came to 18 bases. Germline V gene data show CDR1 as SGHRS and CDR2 as YFSETQ. This CDR3 spans 15 amino acids. The CDR3 spells CASSPEGGPWEKLFF. In DNA form, the CDR3 reads TGCGCCAGCAGCCCGGAGGGGGGGCCTTGGGAAAAACTGTTTTTT. Based on the CDR3 plus reference TRBV5-1 and TRBJ1-4, the full variable domain is KAGVTQTPRYLIKTRGQQVTLSCSPISGHRSVSWYQQTPGQGLQFLFEYFSETQRNKGNFPGRFSGRQFSNSRSEMNVSTLELGDSALYLCASSPEGGPWEKLFFGSGTQLSVL.

The chain carries TRBV27 and TRBJ1-5; 8 nucleotides match TRBD1. The CDR3 contains 15 residues. V lost 7 bases and J lost 0; bases outside the gene matches: 5. The germline V gene encodes CDR1 MNHEY and CDR2 SMNVEV (reference sequence). The CDR3 sequence is CASKQGGVSNQPQHF. The CDR3 coding sequence is TGTGCCAGCAAACAGGGGGGGGTTAGCAATCAGCCCCAGCATTTT.

This chain links TRBV11-2 with TRBJ1-5, with 7 bases aligning to TRBD1. Germline V CDR1 and CDR2: SGHAT, FQNNGV. J lost 5 bases, V lost 3 bases, and 1 base had no gene match. There are 13 residues in the CDR3. The CDR3 is CASSFQGDQPQHF. CDR3 coding DNA: TGTGCCAGCAGCTTCCAGGGGGATCAGCCCCAGCATTTT.

V is TRBV6-5 and J is TRBJ2-2; 7 bases are shared with TRBD2. Germline lookup yields CDR1 MNHEY and CDR2 SVGAGI. V dropped 7 bases and J dropped 4; count of bases not matched to a gene: 3. The CDR3 spans 13 residues. The CDR3 sequence: CASTPGGTGELFF. CDR3 DNA sequence: TGTGCCAGCACTCCGGGAGGCACCGGGGAGCTGTTTTTT.

The chain couples TRBV20-1 to TRBJ2-1; D may be TRBD1 (5 bases). The CDR3 has 17 amino acids. In germline, CDR1 is DFQATT, CDR2 SNEGSKA (reference sequence). The V end lost 3 bases, the J end lost 0 bases, and 18 bases lay between the germline ends. CDR3 loop: CSASAGGAKSSYNEQFF. For the CDR3, the DNA is TGCAGTGCTAGTGCCGGTGGGGCCAAGAGCTCCTACAATGAGCAGTTCTTC.

The chain combines TRBV21-1 with TRBJ2-7; the D call TRBD2 from the table was never checked on the DNA. TRBV21-1 is a pseudogene segment. This CDR3 is 17 amino acids long. The CDR3 spells CASSKARNGEGSYEQYF. CDR3 sequence (DNA): TGTGCCAGCAGCAAAGCCCGGAACGGGGAGGGCTCCTACGAGCAGTACTTC.

The V gene is TRBV2, the J gene TRBJ1-3; D is ambiguous. Germline loops: CDR1 SNHLY, CDR2 FYNNEI. V lost 3 bases to trimming and J lost 8 bases, with 14 bases between them. This CDR3 has 14 amino acids. The CDR3 reads CASSEILLKDTIYF. CDR3 in DNA: TGTGCCAGCAGTGAGATCTTACTAAAGGACACCATATATTTT.

The gene calls are TRBV12-5 and TRBJ1-1; D may be TRBD1 (5 bases). Germline loops: CDR1 LGHNT, CDR2 FRNRAP. Trimming took off 1 base at V and 0 bases at J, with 15 bases between the two ends. The CDR3 sequence is 17 residues long. In nucleotides, the CDR3 is TGTGCTAGTGGTTTGGCAACCTCAGGGTTCATGAACACTGAAGCTTTCTTT. This translates into CASGLATSGFMNTEAFF.

The V gene is TRBV24-1, the J gene TRBJ1-2; D is unresolved. Germline CDR1 KGHDR, CDR2 SFDVKD. With 6 bases removed from V and 9 bases from J, the gap between germline ends came to 19 bases. The CDR3 is 14 residues long. Here the CDR3 DNA reads TGTGCCACCAGTAAAGAGGGAAAGTCGGACCGCTACACCTTC. Translating gives CATSKEGKSDRYTF.

The genes are TRBV5-1 and TRBJ1-3, with D uncertain. Trimming left V 4 bases short and J 3 bases short, with 11 bases between. The V gene's germline CDR1 is SGHRS and CDR2 YFSETQ. The CDR3 is made up of 14 amino acids. The DNA of the CDR3 is TGCGCCAGCAGCCCCCGGGATGGTGGAAACACCATATATTTT. Its protein product is CASSPRDGGNTIYF.

This clone was seen a handful of times. This sequence joins TRBV29-1 and TRBJ2-7; no clear D gene. The CDR3 is 11 amino acids. Trimming removed 3 bases at V and 6 bases at J, with 9 bases between. CDR1 is SQVTM, CDR2 ANQGSEA, per germline. CDR3 region: CSVDHVGEQYF. DNA of the CDR3: TGCAGCGTTGACCATGTCGGCGAGCAGTACTTC.

This clone was seen a few times. This chain links TRBV29-1 with TRBJ2-1; D remains ambiguous. The CDR3 consists of 13 residues. Trimming removed 3 bases from V and 5 bases from J, with 11 bases in between. Per germline, CDR1 SQVTM and CDR2 ANQGSEA. CDR3 sequence reads: CSVDSSLNNEQFF. The CDR3 nucleotides read TGCAGCGTTGATTCGAGCCTGAACAATGAGCAGTTCTTC.

The chain uses TRBV5-1 and TRBJ2-6, with TRBD1 identical over 10 bases. The length of the CDR3 is 18 residues. Trimming took 1 base from V and 0 from J; bases not matched to a gene: 4. CDR1 is SGHRS and CDR2 is YFSETQ in the germline V gene. CDR3 nucleotide sequence: TGCGCCAGCAGCTTGATGAGACAGGGGGCCTCTGGGGCCAACGTCCTGACTTTC. This codes for CASSLMRQGASGANVLTF.

The V call is TRBV7-9, the J call TRBJ1-5; 7 bases fit TRBD1. Germline V gene data show CDR1 as SEHNR and CDR2 as FQNEAQ (reference sequence). The CDR3 length is 14 residues. With 5 bases clipped from V and 0 bases from J, the junction kept 1 base outside the gene matches. The CDR3 bases are TGTGCCAGCAGCCGGGACAGTAGCAATCAGCCCCAGCATTTT. Translation: CASSRDSSNQPQHF. The variable domain in full, completed from reference TRBV7-9 and TRBJ1-5, reads DTGVSQNPRHKITKRGQNVTFRCDPISEHNRLYWYRQTLGQGPEFLTYFQNEAQLEKSRLLSDRFSAERPKGSFSTLEIQRTEQGDSAMYLCASSRDSSNQPQHFGDGTRLSIL.

V and J are TRBV28 and TRBJ1-1, with a tentative D call TRBD1 (6 bases). Deletions cut 3 bases from V and 0 bases from J, with 11 bases between. The CDR3 length is 15 residues. Germline assignment: CDR1 MDHEN and CDR2 SYDVKM. The CDR3: CASSFPTGLNTEAFF. CDR3 nucleotide sequence: TGTGCCAGCAGTTTCCCGACAGGCCTGAACACTGAAGCTTTCTTT. Supplemented by reference TRBV28 and TRBJ1-1, the full variable domain reads DVKVTQSSRYLVKRTGEKVFLECVQDMDHENMFWYRQDPGLGLRLIYFSYDVKMKEKGDIPEGYSVSREKKERFSLILESASTNQTSMYLCASSFPTGLNTEAFFGQGTRLTVV.

CDR3 sequence: CASSLDVRVYEQYF. The CDR3 DNA follows: TGTGCCAGCAGCTTAGATGTCAGGGTCTACGAGCAGTACTTC. The V and J genes are TRBV7-9 and TRBJ2-7; D perhaps matches TRBD1 (5 bases). The V gene lost 1 base and the J gene lost 3 bases, with 10 bases spanning the gap. CDR3 length: 14 amino acids. Germline assignment: CDR1 SEHNR and CDR2 FQNEAQ (reference sequence). Supplemented by reference TRBV7-9 and TRBJ2-7, the full variable domain reads DTGVSQNPRHKITKRGQNVTFRCDPISEHNRLYWYRQTLGQGPEFLTYFQNEAQLEKSRLLSDRFSAERPKGSFSTLEIQRTEQGDSAMYLCASSLDVRVYEQYFGPGTRLTVT.

The chain joins TRBV7-2 to TRBJ2-3; perhaps TRBD2 as D (6 bases). The CDR3 consists of 14 residues. Trimming took 0 bases from V and 7 from J, leaving 11 bases between them. CDR1 is SGHTA and CDR2 is FQGNSA in the germline V gene. CDR3 loop: CASSLAREQNTQYF. The CDR3 bases are TGTGCCAGCAGCTTAGCCCGGGAGCAAAATACGCAGTATTTT.

In DNA form, the CDR3 reads TGCGCCAGCAGCTTGAGGGGGGGAGCCCTGAACACTGAAGCTTTCTTT. Translating it yields CASSLRGGALNTEAFF. This chain connects TRBV5-1 to TRBJ1-1; possible D gene TRBD1, 6 bases. V was cut by 1 base and J by 0 bases, with 13 bases left in between. Germline assignment: CDR1 SGHRS and CDR2 YFSETQ. The CDR3 contains 16 residues.

This clone was seen once. The chain has TRBV7-9 and TRBJ1-5, with D tentatively TRBD1 (5 bases). Germline V gene data show CDR1 as SEHNR and CDR2 as FQNEAQ (reference sequence). The CDR3 has 12 residues. V was trimmed by 1 base and J by 16 bases, leaving 14 bases between them. The CDR3 region is CASSLGPSGLHF. CDR3 coding DNA: TGTGCCAGCAGCTTAGGTCCGTCAGGGCTTCATTTT.

V usage is TRBV5-4 and J usage is TRBJ1-4; possible D gene TRBD1, 5 bases. V dropped 3 bases and J dropped 9 bases, with 12 bases sitting between them. This CDR3 is built from 13 residues. Germline V gives CDR1 SGHNT, CDR2 YYREEE (reference sequence). The CDR3 nucleotides are TGTGCCAGCAGCTCCTGGGGGGAGAAAAAACTGTTTTTT. Amino acid sequence: CASSSWGEKKLFF. Supplemented by reference TRBV5-4 and TRBJ1-4, the full variable domain reads ETGVTQSPTHLIKTRGQQVTLRCSSQSGHNTVSWYQQALGQGPQFIFQYYREEENGRGNFPPRFSGLQFPNYSSELNVNALELDDSALYLCASSSWGEKKLFFGSGTQLSVL.

The rearrangement links TRBV2 to TRBJ2-3; D gene unclear. The CDR3 covers 15 residues. V was cut by 1 base and J by 1 base, with 9 bases left in between. Germline CDR1 reads SNHLY; CDR2 reads FYNNEI. CDR3 loop: CASSEVLTRTDTQYF. CDR3 in DNA: TGTGCCAGCAGTGAAGTTTTGACACGCACAGATACGCAGTATTTT.

V and J are TRBV12-3 or TRBV12-4 and TRBJ1-1; unclear D gene. The ends were cut back, 7 bases at V and 4 bases at J, with 13 bases in the middle. There are 13 residues in the CDR3. In DNA form, the CDR3 reads TGTGCCAGCACCTTTGGGCCAGGCACTGAAGCTTTCTTT. Protein: CASTFGPGTEAFF.